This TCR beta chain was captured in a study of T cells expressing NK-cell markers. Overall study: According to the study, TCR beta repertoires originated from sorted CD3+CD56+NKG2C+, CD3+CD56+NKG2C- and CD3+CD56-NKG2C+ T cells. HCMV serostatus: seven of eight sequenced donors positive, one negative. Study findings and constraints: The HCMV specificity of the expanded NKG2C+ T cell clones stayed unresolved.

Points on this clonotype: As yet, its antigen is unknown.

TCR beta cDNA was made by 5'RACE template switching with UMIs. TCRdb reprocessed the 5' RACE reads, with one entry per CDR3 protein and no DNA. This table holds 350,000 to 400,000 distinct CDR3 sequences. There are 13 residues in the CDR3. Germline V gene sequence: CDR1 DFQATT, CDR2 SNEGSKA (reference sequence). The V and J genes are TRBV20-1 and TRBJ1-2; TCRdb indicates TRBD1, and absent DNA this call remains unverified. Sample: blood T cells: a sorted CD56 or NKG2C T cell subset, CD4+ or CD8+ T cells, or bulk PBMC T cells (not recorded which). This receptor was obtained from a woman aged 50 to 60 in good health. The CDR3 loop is CSARDGGGGGYTF.